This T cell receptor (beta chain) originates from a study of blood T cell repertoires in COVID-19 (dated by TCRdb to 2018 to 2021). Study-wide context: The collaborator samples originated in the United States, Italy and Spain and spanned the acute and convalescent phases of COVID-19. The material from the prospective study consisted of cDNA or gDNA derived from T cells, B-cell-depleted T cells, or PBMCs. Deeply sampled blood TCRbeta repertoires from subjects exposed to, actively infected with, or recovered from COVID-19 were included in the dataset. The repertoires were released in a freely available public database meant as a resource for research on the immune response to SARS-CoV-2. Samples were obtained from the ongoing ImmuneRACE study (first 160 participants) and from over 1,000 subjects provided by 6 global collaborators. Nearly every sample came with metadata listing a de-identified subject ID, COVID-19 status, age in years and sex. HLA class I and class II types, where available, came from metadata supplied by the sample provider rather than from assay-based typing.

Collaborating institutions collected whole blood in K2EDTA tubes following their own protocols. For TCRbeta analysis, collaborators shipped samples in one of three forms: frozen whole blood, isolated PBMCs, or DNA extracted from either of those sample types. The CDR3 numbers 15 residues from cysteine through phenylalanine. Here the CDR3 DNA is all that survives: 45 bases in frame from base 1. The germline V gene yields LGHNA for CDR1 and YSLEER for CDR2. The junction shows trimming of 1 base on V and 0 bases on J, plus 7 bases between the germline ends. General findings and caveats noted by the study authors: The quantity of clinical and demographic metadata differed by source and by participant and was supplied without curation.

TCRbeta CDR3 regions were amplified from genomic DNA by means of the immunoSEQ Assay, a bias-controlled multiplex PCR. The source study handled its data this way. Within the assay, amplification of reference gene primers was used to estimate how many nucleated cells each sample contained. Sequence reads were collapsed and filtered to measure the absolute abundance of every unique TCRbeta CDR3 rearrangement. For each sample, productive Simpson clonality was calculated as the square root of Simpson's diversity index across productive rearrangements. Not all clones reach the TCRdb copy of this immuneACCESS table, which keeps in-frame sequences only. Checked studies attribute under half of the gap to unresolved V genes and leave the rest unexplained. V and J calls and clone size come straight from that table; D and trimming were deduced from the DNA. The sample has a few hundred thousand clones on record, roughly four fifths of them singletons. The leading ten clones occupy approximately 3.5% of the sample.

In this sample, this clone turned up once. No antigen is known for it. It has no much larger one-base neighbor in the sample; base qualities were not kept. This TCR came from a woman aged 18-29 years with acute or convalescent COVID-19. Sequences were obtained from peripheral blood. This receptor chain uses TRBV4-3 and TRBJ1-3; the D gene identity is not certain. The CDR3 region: CASSQVAISGNTIYF. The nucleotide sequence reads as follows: TGCGCCAGCAGCCAAGTGGCCATCTCTGGAAACACCATATATTTT.